The present T cell receptor (beta chain) was sequenced within a study of response to subunit inactivated influenza vaccine. General study results and limits: Few additional T cells are recruited per seasonal influenza vaccination, authors suggested.

Deletions cut 4 bases from V and 6 bases from J, with 16 bases between. Germline V gives CDR1 GTSNPN, CDR2 SVGIG (reference sequence). There are 14 residues in the CDR3. A remark on this clonotype: Its antigen is as yet unknown.

TCRdb itself ran the RT-PCR reads through MiXCR, one entry per CDR3 protein. The sample holds around 850,000 distinct CDR3 sequences; less than 20% are singletons and the top ten take around 9.9%. The sequence derives from a man aged 45-65 years who received an inactivated influenza vaccine. The chain recombines TRBV30 with TRBJ2-1; no clear D gene. The sample was PBMCs from blood, taken less than 6 days after vaccination. This CDR3 is CAWTFGSVVNEQFF. The CDR3 DNA reads as TGTGCCTGGACCTTCGGGTCCGTGGTCAATGAGCAGTTCTTC.